The 10 T cell receptor beta chains given below trace back to one sample, sequenced in a study of cytomegalovirus exposure and HLA in healthy donors. The PCR contained 60 Vbeta and 13 Jbeta primers. TCRdb's table, derived via immunoSEQ multiplex PCR, lists solely in-frame clones and lacks some. This table holds roughly 200,000 clones, 55% to 75% found once. Sequencing used PBMCs. The receptors here all came from a man between 40 and 49 years old in good health and CMV-seropositive.

The count of this clone is one. This chain uses TRBV7-8 with TRBJ2-1, with TRBD2 identical over 13 bases. J lost 9 bases, V lost 1 base, and 0 bases had no gene match. This CDR3 region has 14 residues. CDR1 and CDR2 from the germline V gene are SGHVS and FQNEAQ. CDR3: CASSLGTSGSEQFF. CDR3 sequence (DNA): TGTGCCAGCAGCTTAGGGACTAGCGGGAGTGAGCAGTTCTTC.

V and J are TRBV11-2 and TRBJ1-4; a possible D gene is TRBD1 (6 bases). This CDR3 has 14 residues. V gave up 5 bases and J gave up 12 bases, with 19 bases separating them. Per the germline V gene, CDR1 is SGHAT and CDR2 is FQNNGV. This CDR3 reads CASSLRGKKGELFF. The CDR3 DNA sequence: TGTGCCAGCAGCCTTAGGGGGAAAAAAGGAGAACTGTTTTTT.

The chain recombines TRBV6-6 with TRBJ1-1, with D possibly TRBD1 on 5 matching bases. The CDR3 runs to 13 residues. Germline V gives CDR1 MNHNY, CDR2 SVGAGI (reference sequence). The germline V and J ends were trimmed by 6 bases and 4 bases, with 12 bases remaining between them. CDR3 loop: CASSPGFGTEAFF. CDR3 in DNA: TGTGCCAGCAGCCCAGGGTTTGGCACTGAAGCTTTCTTT.

The CDR3: CASSFDRGRDGYTF. The CDR3 coding sequence is TGCGCCAGCAGCTTTGACAGGGGGCGCGATGGCTACACCTTC. The chain uses TRBV5-1 and TRBJ1-2, with 10 bases fitting TRBD1. CDR3 length: 14 amino acids. Germline CDR1 reads SGHRS; CDR2 reads YFSETQ. J gave up 6 bases and V 2 bases, and 4 bases lay outside the gene matches.

This sequence joins TRBV15 and TRBJ2-7; 11 bases are shared with TRBD1. The V and J ends lost 5 bases and 3 bases, in that order; junction bases with no gene match: 3. The CDR3 has 14 residues. CDR1 and CDR2 from the germline V gene are LNHNV and YYDKDF (reference sequence). The CDR3 nucleotides read TGTGCCACCAGCCGGGACAGGGGGTTCTACGAGCAGTACTTC. As protein: CATSRDRGFYEQYF.

The rearrangement joins TRBV19 to TRBJ1-5, with a tentative D call TRBD1 (6 bases). The germline gives CDR1 LNHDA, CDR2 SQIVND (reference sequence). The CDR3 has 14 amino acids. Trimming shortened V by 4 bases and J by 5 bases, and 12 bases separated the two germline ends. CDR3 loop: CASSTRTVHQPQHF. The CDR3 DNA reads as TGTGCCAGTAGTACCCGGACAGTTCATCAGCCCCAGCATTTT.

The chain links TRBV15 to TRBJ2-7; 8 bases are shared with TRBD1. The CDR3 consists of 14 residues. The J segment lost 0 bases and the V segment lost 3 bases, leaving 1 base of the junction unmatched. Germline values: CDR1 LNHNV, CDR2 YYDKDF (reference sequence). For the CDR3, the DNA is TGTGCCACCAGCAGGACAGGGGACTCCTACGAGCAGTACTTC. Encoded protein: CATSRTGDSYEQYF.

The chain employs TRBV5-6 and TRBJ1-5, with a tentative D call TRBD1 (6 bases). Trimming shortened V by 1 base and J by 4 bases, and 12 bases separated the two germline ends. The CDR3 extends over 15 amino acids. Per the germline V gene, CDR1 is SGHDT and CDR2 is YYEEEE. The CDR3 reads CASSLCGTNNQPQHF. The CDR3 nucleotides are TGTGCCAGCAGCTTGTGTGGGACAAATAATCAGCCCCAGCATTTT.

This rearrangement joins TRBV6-5 to TRBJ1-1; a possible D gene is TRBD1 (6 bases). This CDR3 region has 14 residues. Germline assignment: CDR1 MNHEY and CDR2 SVGAGI. V was pared by 6 bases and J by 1 base, with 12 bases between. The CDR3 protein is CASRIGGGNTEAFF. CDR3 nucleotides: TGTGCCAGCAGGATAGGGGGTGGGAACACTGAAGCTTTCTTT.

The rearrangement uses TRBV5-1 and TRBJ1-1; 11 bases match TRBD1. The ends lost 6 bases at V and 1 base at J; junction bases unmatched: 5. This CDR3 comprises 15 residues. Per germline, CDR1 SGHRS and CDR2 YFSETQ. DNA of the CDR3: TGCGCCAGCACCTGGACAGGGGGCTCGAACACTGAAGCTTTCTTT. This encodes CASTWTGGSNTEAFF.